Listed here are 19 T cell receptor beta chains from one sample, sequenced in a study of blood T cell repertoires in COVID-19. The repertoire was sequenced with immunoSEQ multiplex PCR; TCRdb's copy has only in-frame clones and lacks some. The sample carries about 160,000 clones, 70% to 90% recorded once. The sequenced material came from peripheral blood. The source of these receptors is a woman aged 50 to 60 with COVID-19, enrolled during active disease.

This rearrangement joins TRBV4-2 to TRBJ1-4; D is undetermined. The germline V and J ends were trimmed by 0 bases and 0 bases, with 8 bases remaining between them. The CDR3 length is 16 residues. Germline CDR1 is LGHNA and CDR2 is YNFKEQ. The CDR3 is CASSQDRGATNEKLFF. The CDR3 DNA follows: TGTGCCAGCAGCCAAGATCGGGGAGCAACTAATGAAAAACTGTTTTTT.

This rearrangement joins TRBV6-7 to TRBJ2-7; 8 bases line up with TRBD1. TRBV6-7 is an open reading frame, and its role is uncertain. V was clipped by 2 bases and J by 2 bases; unmatched bases: 5. The CDR3 loop spans 15 amino acids. The CDR3 nucleotides read TGTGCCAGCAGTTACGAGGACAGGGACCCCTACGAGCAGTACTTC. Its protein product is CASSYEDRDPYEQYF.

This clone was detected only once. The genes are TRBV3-1 (or the pseudogene TRBV3-2) and TRBJ1-3; D perhaps matches TRBD1 (5 bases). The CDR3 is 16 amino acids. Trimming stripped 1 base from V and 0 bases from J, with 10 bases between. The germline gives CDR1 LGHDT, CDR2 YNNKEL (reference sequence). The DNA of the CDR3 is TGTGCCAGCAGCCAAGTGTGGACATCCTCTGGAAACACCATATATTTT. It yields the protein CASSQVWTSSGNTIYF.

This sequence joins TRBV7-8 and TRBJ2-2; D might be TRBD1 (6 bases). The CDR3 length is 16 residues. Germline V lookup: CDR1 SGHVS, CDR2 FQNEAQ. V dropped 2 bases and J dropped 4 bases, with 14 bases sitting between them. The CDR3 here is CASSLTGTTTTGELFF. The CDR3 coding sequence is TGTGCCAGCAGCTTAACTGGGACAACTACCACCGGGGAGCTGTTTTTT.

This clone occurred a few times. The V call is TRBV10-3, the J call TRBJ2-7; the D is unclear. CDR1 and CDR2 from the germline V gene are ENHRY and SYGVKD. CDR3 length: 12 residues. Trimming cost V 3 bases and J 6 bases, with 9 bases left between them. Here the CDR3 DNA reads TGTGCCATCAGTGATGGAGTTCCCGAGCAGTACTTC. Translated: CAISDGVPEQYF.

The chain joins TRBV2 to TRBJ1-1; no firm D call. CDR3 length: 14 amino acids. V was shortened by 4 bases and J by 6 bases, with 15 bases between the two germline ends. CDR1 SNHLY and CDR2 FYNNEI come from the germline V gene. CDR3 DNA: TGTGCCAGCAGTGCTTCGGGTGGTCTGGCTGAAGCTTTCTTT. Amino acids: CASSASGGLAEAFF.

The genes are TRBV19 and TRBJ2-7, with 12 bases aligning to TRBD2. From germline, CDR1 is LNHDA and CDR2 SQIVND (reference sequence). This CDR3 is built from 16 residues. The V and J ends lost 5 bases and 0 bases, in that order; junction bases with no gene match: 5. Written as DNA, the CDR3 is TGTGCCAGTAGTGCCCAGACTAGCGGGGGCTCCTACGAGCAGTACTTC. Protein product: CASSAQTSGGSYEQYF.

V usage is TRBV12-3 or TRBV12-4 and J usage is TRBJ1-4; 10 bases map to TRBD1. V lost 6 bases, J lost 8 bases, and 3 bases stayed unmatched. The CDR3 loop spans 13 amino acids. DNA of the CDR3: TGTGCCAGCAGCGGACAGGGGGAGGAAAAACTGTTTTTT. The encoded protein is CASSGQGEEKLFF.

The rearrangement joins TRBV18 to TRBJ1-2; weak D call: TRBD1 (5 bases). V gave up 0 bases and J gave up 7 bases, with 15 bases separating them. The CDR3 runs to 15 residues. Germline CDR1 reads KGHSH; CDR2 reads LQKENI. The CDR3 loop reads CASSPPSGLTIGYTF. Written as DNA, the CDR3 is TGTGCCAGCTCACCACCCTCAGGGCTAACTATTGGCTACACCTTC.

The V and J genes are TRBV18 and TRBJ2-7, with 9 bases aligning to TRBD1. With V trimmed by 1 base and J by 4 bases, 5 bases remained unmatched. The CDR3 sequence is 15 residues long. Per germline, CDR1 KGHSH and CDR2 LQKENI. Written as DNA, the CDR3 is TGTGCCAGCTCACCACAAGGGACAGGGAGGTACGAGCAGTACTTC. This translates into CASSPQGTGRYEQYF.

Notes on this clone: Its ends do not fully match the called genes, so a read error is possible. This chain connects TRBV6-2 or TRBV6-3 to TRBJ2-3, with TRBD2 matching over 7 bases. Germline V gene sequence: CDR1 MNHEY, CDR2 SVGEGT. The CDR3 totals 15 residues. The CDR3 region is CATSGKTGRADTQYF. For the CDR3, the DNA is TGTGCCACCAGTGGTAAGACGGGGAGGGCAGATACGCAGTATTTT.

The chain uses TRBV5-4 and TRBJ2-3; 10 bases map to TRBD2. The CDR3 consists of 15 residues. The V gene end was trimmed by 5 bases and the J gene end by 2 bases; junction bases not matched to a gene: 5. The germline V gene encodes CDR1 SGHNT and CDR2 YYREEE (reference sequence). In nucleotides, the CDR3 is TGTGCCAGCAGGAAGCGGGGGGGCCTCACAGATACGCAGTATTTT. It is translated as CASRKRGGLTDTQYF.

V and J are TRBV7-9 and TRBJ1-6; D might be TRBD1 (5 bases). Germline V gene data show CDR1 as SEHNR and CDR2 as FQNEAQ (reference sequence). The V and J ends lost 5 bases and 0 bases respectively, with 11 bases between them. CDR3 size: 16 residues. CDR3 nucleotides: TGTGCCAGCAGCCCGGACACCGACTCCTATAATTCACCCCTCCACTTT. The encoded protein is CASSPDTDSYNSPLHF. Together with reference TRBV7-9 and TRBJ1-6, the CDR3 gives the full variable domain: DTGVSQNPRHKITKRGQNVTFRCDPISEHNRLYWYRQTLGQGPEFLTYFQNEAQLEKSRLLSDRFSAERPKGSFSTLEIQRTEQGDSAMYLCASSPDTDSYNSPLHFGNGTRLTVT.

J is TRBJ1-6 and V is TRBV19; weak D call: TRBD1 (5 bases). This CDR3 has 14 amino acids. Looked up from germline, CDR1 is LNHDA and CDR2 is SQIVND (reference sequence). V was pared by 2 bases and J by 7 bases, with 9 bases between. DNA of the CDR3: TGTGCCAGTAGTATACAGGGTGACAATTCACCCCTCCACTTT. Amino acids: CASSIQGDNSPLHF.

This chain connects TRBV5-6 to TRBJ2-1; 9 bases line up with TRBD2. The CDR3 runs to 17 residues. From germline, CDR1 is SGHDT and CDR2 YYEEEE. V lost 5 bases, J lost 7 bases, and 16 bases stayed unmatched. CDR3 sequence reads: CASRTLGMASGENEQFF. The CDR3 region has the DNA TGTGCCAGCAGGACCCTGGGTATGGCTAGCGGGGAGAATGAGCAGTTCTTC.

The chain carries TRBV6-5 and TRBJ1-3, with D unresolved. CDR1 is MNHEY, CDR2 SVGAGI, per germline. The CDR3 has 12 amino acids. V was cut by 8 bases and J by 0 bases, with 5 bases left in between. The CDR3 bases are TGTGCCAGCCGTAACTCTGGAAACACCATATATTTT. The encoded protein is CASRNSGNTIYF.

The chain carries TRBV4-1 and TRBJ1-1; D is perhaps TRBD1 (5 bases). Germline V CDR1 and CDR2: MGHRA, YSYEKL. The CDR3 sequence is 11 residues long. Deletions cut 5 bases from V and 10 bases from J, with 11 bases between. CDR3 DNA: TGCGCCAGCAGCAGGGGCCTGGGAGCTTTCTTT. This codes for CASSRGLGAFF.

The gene calls are TRBV11-2 and TRBJ1-3; perhaps TRBD1 as D (6 bases). V gave up 7 bases and J gave up 2 bases, with 12 bases separating them. Germline CDR1 is SGHAT and CDR2 is FQNNGV. There are 14 residues in the CDR3. The DNA for the CDR3 is TGTGCCAGCAACCAGGGGACGGCTGGAAACACCATATATTTT. It yields the protein CASNQGTAGNTIYF. The full variable domain, rest sourced from reference TRBV11-2 and TRBJ1-3, is EAGVAQSPRYKIIEKRQSVAFWCNPISGHATLYWYQQILGQGPKLLIQFQNNGVVDDSQLPKDRFSAERLKGVDSTLKIQPAKLEDSAVYLCASNQGTAGNTIYFGEGSWLTVV.

This chain uses TRBV30 with TRBJ2-1, with TRBD2 matching over 8 bases. The CDR3 has 15 residues. The junction had 5 bases not matched to a gene; V was cut back by 2 bases and J by 2 bases. The germline V gene encodes CDR1 GTSNPN and CDR2 SVGIG (reference sequence). CDR3 protein: CAWSPGTRTYNEQFF. The CDR3 DNA sequence: TGTGCCTGGAGTCCCGGGACTAGGACCTACAATGAGCAGTTCTTC.